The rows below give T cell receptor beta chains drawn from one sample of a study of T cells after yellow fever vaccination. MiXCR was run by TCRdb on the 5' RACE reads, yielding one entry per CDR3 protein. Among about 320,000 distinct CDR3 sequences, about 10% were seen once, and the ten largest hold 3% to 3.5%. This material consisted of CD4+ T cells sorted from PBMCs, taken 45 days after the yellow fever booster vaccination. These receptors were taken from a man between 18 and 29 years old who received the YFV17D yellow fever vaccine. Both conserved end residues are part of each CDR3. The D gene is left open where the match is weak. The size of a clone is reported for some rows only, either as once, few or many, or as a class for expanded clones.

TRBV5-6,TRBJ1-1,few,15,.,CASTSRGGAITEAFF,TGTGCCAGCACCTCGAGAGGGGGGGCAATCACTGAAGCTTTCTTT
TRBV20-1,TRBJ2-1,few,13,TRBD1,CSARGDRGDEQFF,TGCAGTGCTAGAGGGGACAGGGGAGATGAGCAGTTCTTC
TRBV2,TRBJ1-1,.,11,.,CASSGPTEAFF,TGTGCCAGCAGTGGACCGACTGAAGCTTTCTTT
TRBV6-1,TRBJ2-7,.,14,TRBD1,CASRPGQGFYEQYF,TGTGCCAGCAGGCCGGGACAGGGTTTCTACGAGCAGTACTTC
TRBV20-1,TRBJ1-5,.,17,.,CSARRQAYRPSNQPQHF,TGCAGTGCTAGGAGACAGGCGTACAGACCTAGCAATCAGCCCCAGCATTTT
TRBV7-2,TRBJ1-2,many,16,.,CASSTYREGPIYGYTF,TGTGCCAGCAGCACTTACAGGGAAGGGCCGATCTATGGCTACACCTTC
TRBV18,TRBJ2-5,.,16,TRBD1,CASSPGQGGYQETQYF,TGTGCCAGCTCACCTGGACAGGGGGGCTACCAAGAGACCCAGTACTTC
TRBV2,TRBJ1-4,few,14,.,CASSPGFPSEKLFF,TGTGCCAGCAGTCCAGGGTTTCCGAGTGAAAAACTGTTTTTT
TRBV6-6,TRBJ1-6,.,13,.,CASSYGNNSPLHF,TGTGCCAGCAGTTACGGAAATAATTCACCCCTCCACTTT
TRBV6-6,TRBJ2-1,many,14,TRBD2,CASSQGLAYNEQFF,TGTGCCAGCAGCCAAGGACTAGCCTACAATGAGCAGTTCTTC
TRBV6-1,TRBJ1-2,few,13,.,CASSKEIQNGYTF,TGTGCCAGCAGTAAGGAAATCCAAAATGGCTACACCTTC
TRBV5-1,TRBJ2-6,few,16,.,CASSLAIGSGANVLTF,TGCGCCAGCAGCTTGGCCATTGGGTCTGGGGCCAACGTCCTGACTTTC
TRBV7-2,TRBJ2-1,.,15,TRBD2,CASSFTGTSHNEQFF,TGTGCCAGCAGCTTCACCGGGACTAGTCACAATGAGCAGTTCTTC
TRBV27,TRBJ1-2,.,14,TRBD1,CASSLSRQGYGYTF,TGTGCCAGCAGTTTATCGAGACAGGGCTATGGCTACACCTTC
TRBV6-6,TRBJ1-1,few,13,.,CASSRRAYTEAFF,TGTGCCAGCAGTCGCCGGGCTTACACTGAAGCTTTCTTT
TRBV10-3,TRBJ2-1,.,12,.,CAISPGFNEQFF,TGTGCCATCAGTCCAGGGTTCAATGAGCAGTTCTTC
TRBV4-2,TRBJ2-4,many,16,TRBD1,CASSQDRGQIVDIQYF,TGTGCCAGCAGCCAAGACCGGGGACAGATTGTGGACATTCAGTACTTC
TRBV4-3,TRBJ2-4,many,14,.,CASSQDVGQNIQYF,TGCGCCAGCAGCCAAGATGTAGGTCAAAACATTCAGTACTTC
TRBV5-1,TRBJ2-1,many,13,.,CASSLEASGEQFF,TGCGCCAGCAGCTTGGAAGCGTCGGGTGAGCAGTTCTTC
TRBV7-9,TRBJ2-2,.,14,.,CASRQKATVGELFF,TGTGCCAGCAGGCAAAAGGCCACCGTGGGGGAGCTGTTTTTT
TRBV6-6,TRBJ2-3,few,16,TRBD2,CASSHLAGAFTDTQYF,TGTGCCAGCAGTCATCTAGCGGGGGCCTTCACAGATACGCAGTATTTT